These 26 T cell receptor beta chains came from one sample sequenced in a study of blood T cell repertoires in COVID-19. The data were produced by immunoSEQ multiplex PCR, yet TCRdb's version contains in-frame clones alone and is incomplete. Of tens of thousands of clones listed, 60% to 85% are singletons. Input material: peripheral blood. The receptors derive from a man aged 50 to 59 with active or convalescent COVID-19.

The V and J genes are TRBV5-1 and TRBJ2-3, with TRBD2 matching over 7 bases. V trimming: 7 bases; J trimming: 3 bases; junction bases outside the gene matches: 5. CDR1 is SGHRS and CDR2 is YFSETQ in the germline V gene. The CDR3 is 13 amino acids. DNA for the CDR3: TGCGCCAGCCGTAGGGAGGGTACAGATACGCAGTATTTT. Amino acids: CASRREGTDTQYF.

V is TRBV19 and J is TRBJ2-5, with D possibly matching TRBD1 (6 bases). Trimming stripped 0 bases from V and 4 bases from J, with 12 bases between. Germline V gene lookup returns CDR1 LNHDA and CDR2 SQIVND (reference sequence). The CDR3 totals 15 residues. The chain's CDR3 is CASSIEKRGTETQYF. The CDR3 region has the DNA TGTGCCAGTAGTATAGAAAAGAGGGGGACAGAGACCCAGTACTTC.

This clone was recorded once. The CDR3 is CASSLVGLAGGGEQFF. DNA for the CDR3: TGTGCCAGCAGCTTAGTAGGCCTAGCGGGAGGAGGTGAGCAGTTCTTC. The chain joins TRBV7-9 to TRBJ2-1; 11 bases are a match to TRBD2. The germline V gene encodes CDR1 SEHNR and CDR2 FQNEAQ (reference sequence). V was clipped by 1 base and J by 9 bases; unmatched bases: 8. CDR3 length: 16 residues.

This chain connects TRBV6-5 to TRBJ1-4; 8 positions match TRBD1. Germline trimming cut 6 bases from V and 7 bases from J; bases unmatched to any gene: 7. Germline loops: CDR1 MNHEY, CDR2 SVGAGI. The CDR3 totals 14 residues. CDR3 sequence (DNA): TGTGCCAGCAGGAAAACAGGGGGTAGTGAAAAACTGTTTTTT. This encodes CASRKTGGSEKLFF.

V gene TRBV30 combines with J gene TRBJ2-3; possibly TRBD2 for D (6 bases). CDR3 length: 13 amino acids. Germline lookup yields CDR1 GTSNPN and CDR2 SVGIG (reference sequence). V lost 5 bases and J 4 bases, leaving 13 bases between the germline ends. The CDR3 reads CAWGGRGADTQYF. CDR3 DNA sequence: TGTGCCTGGGGGGGGAGAGGTGCAGATACGCAGTATTTT. Full variable domain (rest looked up from reference TRBV30 and TRBJ2-3): SQTIHQWPATLVQPVGSPLSLECTVEGTSNPNLYWYRQAAGRGLQLLFYSVGIGQISSEVPQNLSASRPQDRQFILSSKKLLLSDSGFYLCAWGGRGADTQYFGPGTRLTVL.

The chain is built from TRBV19 and TRBJ1-1, with TRBD1 as a possible D gene (5 bases). The V and J ends lost 0 bases and 0 bases respectively, with 11 bases between them. This CDR3 has 16 residues. Germline V gene lookup returns CDR1 LNHDA and CDR2 SQIVND (reference sequence). Written as DNA, the CDR3 is TGTGCCAGTAGTATAGACGGCGCAGGGCTGAACACTGAAGCTTTCTTT. Protein: CASSIDGAGLNTEAFF.

The gene calls are TRBV7-8 and TRBJ1-5; D remains unclear. Germline lookup yields CDR1 SGHVS and CDR2 FQNEAQ. V shed 1 base and J shed 6 bases, with 16 bases lying between them. CDR3 length: 16 amino acids. CDR3 in DNA: TGTGCCAGCAGCTTAGTCGCTGGCAGTTCCATTCAGCCCCAGCATTTT. Protein: CASSLVAGSSIQPQHF.

V gene TRBV19 combines with J gene TRBJ1-5; possibly TRBD1 for D (6 bases). Trimming took 5 bases from V and 6 from J, leaving 14 bases between them. This CDR3 has 14 amino acids. The germline gives CDR1 LNHDA, CDR2 SQIVND (reference sequence). The CDR3 DNA sequence: TGTGCCAGTAGTGCTTCGGGGGGGGCTCAGCCCCAGCATTTT. This gives the protein CASSASGGAQPQHF.

The V call is TRBV7-6, the J call TRBJ2-5; D not resolved. CDR3 length equals 12 residues. V was shortened by 0 bases and J by 4 bases, with 3 bases between the two germline ends. Per the germline V gene, CDR1 is SGHVS and CDR2 is FNYEAQ. The DNA of the CDR3 is TGTGCCAGCAGCTTAGCGGCAGAGACCCAGTACTTC. The encoded protein is CASSLAAETQYF.

V gene TRBV19 combines with J gene TRBJ1-3; D call uncertain. Deletions cut 8 bases from V and 0 bases from J, with 8 bases between. This CDR3 has 13 amino acids. Germline assignment: CDR1 LNHDA and CDR2 SQIVND (reference sequence). The CDR3 nucleotides are TGTGCCAGTGCCGGTAGCTCTGGAAACACCATATATTTT. Translated, it gives CASAGSSGNTIYF.

This clone was seen repeatedly, ten times or more. The sample has other DNA sequences that encode this CDR3 too. The chain uses TRBV2 and TRBJ2-1; 11 nucleotides line up with TRBD2. Germline V gives CDR1 SNHLY, CDR2 FYNNEI. V dropped 5 bases and J dropped 4; count of bases not matched to a gene: 1. The CDR3 spans 14 residues. The CDR3 bases are TGTGCCAGCAGTTTAGCGGGGGGGTACAATGAGCAGTTCTTC. Its translation is CASSLAGGYNEQFF.

This chain joins TRBV27 and TRBJ2-7, with 7 bases aligning to TRBD2. Per germline, CDR1 MNHEY and CDR2 SMNVEV (reference sequence). Losses at the gene ends were 8 bases for V and 3 bases for J; bases not matched to a gene: 7. CDR3 size: 13 residues. In DNA, the CDR3 is TGTGCCAGCGGGGACGGGACTAACTACGAGCAGTACTTC. Translating it yields CASGDGTNYEQYF.

The rearrangement links TRBV10-1 to TRBJ1-4; maybe TRBD1 (6 bases). Germline loops: CDR1 WNHNN, CDR2 SYGVQD (reference sequence). CDR3 length equals 16 residues. The V end was cut by 6 bases, the J end by 5 bases, with 19 bases between. The CDR3 DNA reads as TGCGCCAGCAGCTGCAGGGTTGGCAGGGGAAATGAAAAACTGTTTTTT. This translates into CASSCRVGRGNEKLFF.

V usage is TRBV4-2 and J usage is TRBJ1-5, with 7 bases lining up with TRBD1. With V trimmed by 3 bases and J by 0 bases, 8 bases remained unmatched. This CDR3 has 17 residues. Germline V lookup: CDR1 LGHNA, CDR2 YNFKEQ. For the CDR3, the DNA is TGTGCCAGCAGCCAGCCCGGGACAGACTATAGCAATCAGCCCCAGCATTTT. Protein product: CASSQPGTDYSNQPQHF.

This chain joins TRBV12-3 or TRBV12-4 and TRBJ2-4; D not certain. Trimming took off 6 bases at V and 0 bases at J, with 6 bases between the two ends. This CDR3 is built from 13 residues. The CDR3 loop is CASSELAKNIQYF. DNA of the CDR3: TGTGCCAGCAGCGAGTTAGCCAAAAACATTCAGTACTTC.

The V and J genes are TRBV7-2 and TRBJ1-4; weak D call: TRBD1 (6 bases). Trimming pared 6 bases from V and 3 bases from J, leaving 20 bases between. Germline lookup yields CDR1 SGHTA and CDR2 FQGNSA. There are 17 residues in the CDR3. The CDR3 DNA reads TGTGCCAGCAGGAAAACAGGGTCTTTTTCGGCTAATGAAAAACTGTTTTTT. It is translated as CASRKTGSFSANEKLFF.

This clone was seen a single time. This chain joins TRBV3-1 (or the pseudogene TRBV3-2) and TRBJ2-7, with a possible D match to TRBD2 (7 bases). The CDR3 sequence is 14 residues long. Germline V gives CDR1 LGHDT, CDR2 YNNKEL (reference sequence). V dropped 0 bases and J dropped 7 bases, with 13 bases sitting between them. Here the CDR3 DNA reads TGTGCCAGCAGCCAAGATGCGGGGGCGAGTGAGCAGTACTTC. Amino acid sequence: CASSQDAGASEQYF.

The chain has TRBV6-1 and TRBJ1-2; weak D call: TRBD1 (6 bases). The CDR3 extends over 13 amino acids. The germline V gene has CDR1 MNHNS and CDR2 SASEGT. V lost 3 bases, J lost 2 bases, and 7 bases lay in between. The CDR3 sequence: CASSDRGNYGYTF. CDR3 DNA: TGTGCCAGCAGTGACAGGGGCAACTATGGCTACACCTTC.

V gene TRBV10-2 combines with J gene TRBJ2-7; no clear D gene. V lost 3 bases and J lost 4, with 7 bases in between. The CDR3 has 12 residues. Germline V gene lookup returns CDR1 WSHSY and CDR2 SAAADI. CDR3 nucleotides: TGCGCCAGCAGTGATATGTCTTACGAGCAGTACTTC. Residues: CASSDMSYEQYF.

The J gene is TRBJ2-3, the V gene TRBV9; 10 bases agree with TRBD2. The CDR3 has 18 amino acids. CDR1 SGDLS and CDR2 YYNGEE come from the germline V gene. Losses at the gene ends were 0 bases for V and 1 base for J; bases not matched to a gene: 8. This CDR3 is CASSVVFSGGPRTDTQYF. The CDR3 coding sequence is TGTGCCAGCAGCGTAGTCTTTAGCGGGGGGCCTCGCACAGATACGCAGTATTTT.

The V call is TRBV5-6, the J call TRBJ2-3; TRBD1 aligns across 10 bases. Per the germline V gene, CDR1 is SGHDT and CDR2 is YYEEEE. This CDR3 is built from 15 residues. V lost 3 bases and J lost 6; bases outside the gene matches: 7. The CDR3 DNA sequence: TGTGCCAGCAGCTACGGGACAGGGGTTGCGGATACGCAGTATTTT. It yields the protein CASSYGTGVADTQYF. Supplemented by reference TRBV5-6 and TRBJ2-3, the full variable domain reads DAGVTQSPTHLIKTRGQQVTLRCSPKSGHDTVSWYQQALGQGPQFIFQYYEEEERQRGNFPDRFSGHQFPNYSSELNVNALLLGDSALYLCASSYGTGVADTQYFGPGTRLTVL.

The chain has TRBV7-6 and TRBJ2-7; 7 bases fit TRBD1. J was trimmed by 0 bases and V by 4 bases; bases with no gene match: 6. Germline loops: CDR1 SGHVS, CDR2 FNYEAQ. The CDR3 spans 15 residues. The CDR3 sequence: CASSSHPGGSYEQYF. In DNA form, the CDR3 reads TGTGCCAGCAGCTCCCACCCAGGGGGCTCCTACGAGCAGTACTTC.

V usage is TRBV15 and J usage is TRBJ1-1, with TRBD1 matching over 7 bases. Germline loops: CDR1 LNHNV, CDR2 YYDKDF (reference sequence). The ends lost 3 bases at V and 1 base at J; junction bases unmatched: 5. This CDR3 region has 15 residues. CDR3 coding DNA: TGTGCCACCAGCAGTCCTCGACAGGGGAACACTGAAGCTTTCTTT. This codes for CATSSPRQGNTEAFF.

This clone was observed a handful of times. This chain connects TRBV5-1 to TRBJ2-7; unclear D gene. The ends were cut back, 0 bases at V and 6 bases at J, with 10 bases in the middle. Germline V CDR1 and CDR2: SGHRS, YFSETQ. The CDR3 sequence is 13 residues long. CDR3 in DNA: TGCGCCAGCAGCTTGGATCCAACGGGCGAGCAGTACTTC. Amino acids: CASSLDPTGEQYF.

The rearrangement uses TRBV18 and TRBJ1-2, with D perhaps matching TRBD1 (6 bases). The CDR3 covers 16 residues. Trimming stripped 3 bases from V and 2 bases from J, with 16 bases between. The germline gives CDR1 KGHSH, CDR2 LQKENI. For the CDR3, the DNA is TGTGCCAGCTCACCTAACAGGGCGCAACACAACTATGGCTACACCTTC. Protein sequence: CASSPNRAQHNYGYTF.

The sample holds a few counts of this clone. The chain links TRBV5-1 to TRBJ1-6; D is possibly TRBD1 (6 bases). Germline assignment: CDR1 SGHRS and CDR2 YFSETQ. This CDR3 is built from 16 residues. V was cut by 5 bases and J by 0 bases, with 12 bases left in between. This CDR3 reads CASRNTGSSYNSPLHF. The CDR3 coding sequence is TGCGCCAGCAGGAACACAGGGAGCTCCTATAATTCACCCCTCCACTTT.